Below, 25 T cell receptor beta chains from the same sample are listed, as sequenced in a study of blood T cell repertoires in COVID-19. TCRdb keeps only in-frame clones here, not all; method: immunoSEQ multiplex PCR. The sample records some 120,000 clones, roughly nine tenths being singletons. The sequenced sample consisted of peripheral blood. Receptors were obtained from a man aged 50-60 years with active COVID-19.

This clone was seen once. The CDR3 region is CASSPGDLHTEAFF. The CDR3 nucleotides read TGTGCCAGCAGTCCCGGGGATTTACACACTGAAGCTTTCTTT. The J gene is TRBJ1-1, the V gene TRBV6-5; D call uncertain. V lost 5 bases and J 3 bases, leaving 13 bases between the germline ends. This CDR3 region has 14 residues. Germline V gene sequence: CDR1 MNHEY, CDR2 SVGAGI.

The chain employs TRBV5-8 and TRBJ2-7, with 8 positions matching TRBD2. After removal of 3 bases from V and 0 bases from J, the junction contained 8 bases not matched to a gene. Germline CDR1 is SGHTS and CDR2 is YDEGEE. The CDR3 has 16 residues. The CDR3 sequence: CASSWETSVSSYEQYV. CDR3 nucleotide sequence: TGTGCCAGCAGCTGGGAGACTAGCGTTAGCTCCTACGAGCAGTACGTC.

The sample holds one count of this clone. The rearrangement uses TRBV7-9 and TRBJ1-4; D unclear. The germline V gene has CDR1 SEHNR and CDR2 FQNEAQ (reference sequence). CDR3 length: 12 residues. Trimming pared 5 bases from V and 4 bases from J, leaving 5 bases between. CDR3: CASSRDNEKLFF. The CDR3 DNA sequence: TGTGCCAGCAGCCGAGATAATGAAAAACTGTTTTTT.

The chain uses TRBV19 and TRBJ2-5; 11 nucleotides agree with TRBD2. This CDR3 comprises 15 residues. With 3 bases clipped from V and 5 bases from J, the junction kept 5 bases outside the gene matches. Germline V gene sequence: CDR1 LNHDA, CDR2 SQIVND (reference sequence). The CDR3 reads CASSIPSGGKETQYF. The CDR3 coding sequence is TGTGCCAGTAGTATCCCTAGCGGGGGGAAGGAGACCCAGTACTTC. Using reference TRBV19 and TRBJ2-5 for the parts outside the CDR3, the full variable domain is DGGITQSPKYLFRKEGQNVTLSCEQNLNHDAMYWYRQDPGQGLRLIYYSQIVNDFQKGDIAEGYSVSREKKESFPLTVTSAQKNPTAFYLCASSIPSGGKETQYFGPGTRLLVL.

The chain recombines TRBV12-3 or TRBV12-4 with TRBJ2-1, with D tentatively TRBD2 (5 bases). The length of the CDR3 is 13 residues. The V gene lost 3 bases and the J gene lost 4 bases, with 7 bases spanning the gap. The CDR3 coding sequence is TGTGCCAGCAGTTTCCGGGGTTACAATGAGCAGTTCTTC. It is translated as CASSFRGYNEQFF.

The CDR3 loop is CASSLDVQGTFYNSPLHF. The CDR3 nucleotides read TGTGCCAGCAGCTTAGACGTCCAGGGAACATTCTATAATTCACCCCTCCACTTT. The gene calls are TRBV7-8 and TRBJ1-6; weak D call: TRBD1 (5 bases). V was shortened by 1 base and J by 3 bases, with 16 bases between the two germline ends. Per the germline V gene, CDR1 is SGHVS and CDR2 is FQNEAQ. This CDR3 comprises 18 residues.

A single count supports this clone. V usage is TRBV19 and J usage is TRBJ2-1; 10 bases are shared with TRBD2. This CDR3 comprises 15 residues. Losses at the gene ends were 1 base for V and 9 bases for J; bases not matched to a gene: 6. Germline lookup yields CDR1 LNHDA and CDR2 SQIVND (reference sequence). The CDR3 here is CASSIVAGGLTEQFF. CDR3 bases: TGTGCCAGTAGTATAGTAGCGGGGGGCTTGACTGAGCAGTTCTTC.

J is TRBJ2-1 and V is TRBV6-5; the D gene is possibly TRBD2 (6 bases). CDR1 MNHEY and CDR2 SVGAGI come from the germline V gene. The CDR3 is 15 amino acids. V lost 9 bases and J lost 2, with 17 bases in between. CDR3 DNA: TGTGCCAGTTCGAGAGCGGGCGGAACCTACAATGAGCAGTTCTTC. Its translation is CASSRAGGTYNEQFF.

This chain uses TRBV19 with TRBJ1-2, with D possibly TRBD1 on 5 matching bases. CDR3 length: 14 amino acids. Germline V gives CDR1 LNHDA, CDR2 SQIVND (reference sequence). V lost 2 bases to trimming and J lost 2 bases, with 9 bases between them. CDR3 bases: TGTGCCAGTAGTATATATGGACAAAACTATGGCTACACCTTC. Its translation is CASSIYGQNYGYTF.

This CDR3 is CATSDEPRGRDEQFF. The CDR3 DNA follows: TGTGCCACCAGTGATGAGCCCAGGGGGCGAGATGAGCAGTTCTTC. The genes are TRBV24-1 and TRBJ2-1, with 8 bases matching TRBD1. This CDR3 is 15 amino acids long. The V gene's germline CDR1 is KGHDR and CDR2 SFDVKD. The ends lost 3 bases at V and 8 bases at J; junction bases unmatched: 8.

This rearrangement joins TRBV7-9 to TRBJ2-2; D gene uncertain. This CDR3 region has 15 residues. Germline V gene lookup returns CDR1 SEHNR and CDR2 FQNEAQ (reference sequence). Trimming took 0 bases from V and 3 from J, leaving 8 bases between them. CDR3 sequence (DNA): TGTGCCAGCAGCTTAGCTGAGACTCACACCGGGGAGCTGTTTTTT. Protein product: CASSLAETHTGELFF. Full variable domain (missing parts from reference TRBV7-9 and TRBJ2-2): DTGVSQNPRHKITKRGQNVTFRCDPISEHNRLYWYRQTLGQGPEFLTYFQNEAQLEKSRLLSDRFSAERPKGSFSTLEIQRTEQGDSAMYLCASSLAETHTGELFFGEGSRLTVL.

This clone was found once. The rearrangement links TRBV25-1 to TRBJ2-2, with a tentative D call TRBD1 (5 bases). Germline lookup yields CDR1 MGHDK and CDR2 SYGVNS. V lost 6 bases, J lost 1 base, and 6 bases lay in between. The CDR3 is 13 amino acids. CDR3 bases: TGTGCCAGCAGGCAGGGGAACACCGGGGAGCTGTTTTTT. Translation gives CASRQGNTGELFF.

The J gene is TRBJ2-1, the V gene TRBV7-8, with 10 bases matching TRBD1. V shed 5 bases and J 9 bases; nucleotides not matched to a gene: 7. The germline V gene encodes CDR1 SGHVS and CDR2 FQNEAQ. This CDR3 contains 14 residues. The CDR3 nucleotides are TGTGCCAGCAGCCTTCGACAGGGGGCAGGTGAGCAGTTCTTC. Translation: CASSLRQGAGEQFF.

This sequence joins TRBV5-1 and TRBJ2-3; a weak D match, TRBD1 (5 bases). Per the germline V gene, CDR1 is SGHRS and CDR2 is YFSETQ. The ends were cut back, 0 bases at V and 6 bases at J, with 8 bases in the middle. The CDR3 consists of 13 residues. The CDR3 region is CASSLGGADTQYF. The CDR3 nucleotides read TGCGCCAGCAGCTTGGGTGGGGCCGATACGCAGTATTTT.

The sample holds a few counts of this clone. The rearrangement uses TRBV7-2 and TRBJ1-2; 7 bases are a match to TRBD1. Germline V gene data show CDR1 as SGHTA and CDR2 as FQGNSA. There are 17 residues in the CDR3. V trimming: 2 bases; J trimming: 6 bases; junction bases outside the gene matches: 15. The CDR3 bases are TGTGCCAGCAGCTTATCCGTTGGACAGGTTAATGGGCATGGCTACACCTTC. Its protein product is CASSLSVGQVNGHGYTF.

This chain links TRBV11-2 with TRBJ2-3; 10 positions agree with TRBD2. The V gene's germline CDR1 is SGHAT and CDR2 FQNNGV. V shed 1 base, J shed 1 base, and the junction held 5 bases outside the gene matches. The CDR3 sequence is 17 residues long. Here the CDR3 DNA reads TGTGCCAGCAGCTTAGTCTGGCTAGCGGGGGGCACAGATACGCAGTATTTT. This sequence encodes CASSLVWLAGGTDTQYF.

V is TRBV11-3 and J is TRBJ2-1; 9 bases map to TRBD1. Germline assignment: CDR1 SGHNT and CDR2 YENEEA. Trimming at V came to 4 bases and at J to 3 bases, leaving 7 bases not matched to a gene. The CDR3 length is 16 residues. The CDR3 sequence: CASSSRTGAVYNEQFF. CDR3 nucleotides: TGTGCCAGCAGCTCCCGGACAGGGGCTGTCTACAATGAGCAGTTCTTC.

V usage is TRBV24-1 and J usage is TRBJ2-2, with TRBD1 matching 9 bases. V gave up 3 bases and J gave up 1 base; unmatched junction bases: 5. Germline lookup yields CDR1 KGHDR and CDR2 SFDVKD. CDR3 length: 17 amino acids. CDR3 coding DNA: TGTGCCACCAGTGATCCTCCGGGACAGGGGAACACCGGGGAGCTGTTTTTT. Protein sequence: CATSDPPGQGNTGELFF.

The chain joins TRBV5-1 to TRBJ2-7; D unclear. V was pared by 7 bases and J by 2 bases, with 13 bases between. The CDR3 runs 13 residues. Germline V CDR1 and CDR2: SGHRS, YFSETQ. The CDR3, as DNA: TGCGCCAGCCTGGTGAGGTTAACCTACGAGCAGTACGTC. It specifies CASLVRLTYEQYV.

V usage is TRBV3-1 (or the pseudogene TRBV3-2) and J usage is TRBJ1-1; D is uncertain. The CDR3 extends over 13 amino acids. Germline V CDR1 and CDR2: LGHDT, YNNKEL (reference sequence). V was shortened by 1 base and J by 4 bases, with 7 bases between the two germline ends. This chain's CDR3 is CASSQVSGTEAFF. CDR3 sequence (DNA): TGTGCCAGCAGCCAAGTTTCAGGCACTGAAGCTTTCTTT.

Concerning this clone itself: This CDR3 is also generated by other DNA sequences in the sample. The chain joins TRBV5-1 to TRBJ2-3, with 13 bases fitting TRBD2. Per germline, CDR1 SGHRS and CDR2 YFSETQ. The CDR3 is 16 residues long. V gave up 0 bases and J gave up 6 bases; unmatched junction bases: 4. The CDR3 nucleotides read TGCGCCAGCAGCTTGGGAGGGACTAGCGGGACCGATACGCAGTATTTT. Amino acids: CASSLGGTSGTDTQYF.

V is TRBV10-3 and J is TRBJ1-6; possibly TRBD1 for D (6 bases). V was shortened by 10 bases and J by 9 bases, with 16 bases between the two germline ends. Germline V gives CDR1 ENHRY, CDR2 SYGVKD. The length of the CDR3 is 13 residues. This CDR3 reads CATKDQGFSPLHF. CDR3 in DNA: TGTGCCACCAAAGACCAGGGGTTTTCACCCCTCCACTTT.

This clone was counted only a few times. The chain employs TRBV12-3 or TRBV12-4 and TRBJ2-5; TRBD2 might be the D (5 bases). The CDR3 extends over 13 amino acids. Trimming stripped 6 bases from V and 2 bases from J, with 10 bases between. In DNA form, the CDR3 reads TGTGCCAGCAGAGCCGGGGTACAAGAGACCCAGTACTTC. This codes for CASRAGVQETQYF.

This clone showed up just a few times. The CDR3 loop is CASSPDRDQPQHF. DNA of the CDR3: TGTGCCAGCAGCCCGGACAGGGACCAGCCCCAGCATTTT. The V call is TRBV11-2, the J call TRBJ1-5; 8 bases are a match to TRBD1. Trimming at V came to 5 bases and at J to 7 bases, leaving 4 bases not matched to a gene. Germline V CDR1 and CDR2: SGHAT, FQNNGV. This CDR3 has 13 residues.

This clone appeared a single time. The chain is built from TRBV7-8 and TRBJ2-7, with TRBD2 identical over 11 bases. The CDR3 sequence is 18 residues long. V was clipped by 1 base and J by 0 bases; unmatched bases: 8. Germline CDR1 and CDR2: SGHVS and FQNEAQ. CDR3 in amino acids: CASSLVTSGGASSYEQYF. The CDR3 bases are TGTGCCAGCAGCTTAGTTACTAGCGGGGGAGCCAGCTCCTACGAGCAGTACTTC. The variable domain in full, with the rest retrieved from reference TRBV7-8 and TRBJ2-7, is GAGVSQSPRYKVAKRGQDVALRCDPISGHVSLFWYQQALGQGPEFLTYFQNEAQLDKSGLPSDRFFAERPEGSVSTLKIQRTQQEDSAVYLCASSLVTSGGASSYEQYFGPGTRLTVT.